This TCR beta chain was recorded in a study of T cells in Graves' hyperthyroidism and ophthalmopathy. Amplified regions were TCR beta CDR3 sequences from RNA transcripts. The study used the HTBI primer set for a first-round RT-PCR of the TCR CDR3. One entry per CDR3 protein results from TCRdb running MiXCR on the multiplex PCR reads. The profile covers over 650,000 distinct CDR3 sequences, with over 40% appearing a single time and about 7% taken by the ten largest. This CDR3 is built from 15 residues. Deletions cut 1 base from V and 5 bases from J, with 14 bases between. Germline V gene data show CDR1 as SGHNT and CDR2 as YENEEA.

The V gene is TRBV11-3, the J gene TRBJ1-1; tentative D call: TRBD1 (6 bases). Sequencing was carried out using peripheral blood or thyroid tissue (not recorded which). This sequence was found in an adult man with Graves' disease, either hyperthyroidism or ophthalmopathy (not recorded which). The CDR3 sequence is CASSLGGGSGTEAFF. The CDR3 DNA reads TGTGCCAGCAGCTTAGGAGGGGGAAGCGGGACTGAAGCTTTCTTT.